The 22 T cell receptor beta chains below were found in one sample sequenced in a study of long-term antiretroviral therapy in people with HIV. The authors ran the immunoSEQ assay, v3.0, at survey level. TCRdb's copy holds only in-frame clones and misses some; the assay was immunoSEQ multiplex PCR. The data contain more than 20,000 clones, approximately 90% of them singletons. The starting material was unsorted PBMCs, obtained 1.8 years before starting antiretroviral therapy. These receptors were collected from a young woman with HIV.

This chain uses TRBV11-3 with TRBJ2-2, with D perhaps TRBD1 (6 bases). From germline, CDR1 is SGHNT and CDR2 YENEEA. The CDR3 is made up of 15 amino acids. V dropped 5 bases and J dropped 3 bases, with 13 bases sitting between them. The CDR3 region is CASSMGAAHTGELFF. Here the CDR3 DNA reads TGTGCCAGCAGCATGGGGGCGGCTCACACCGGGGAGCTGTTTTTT.

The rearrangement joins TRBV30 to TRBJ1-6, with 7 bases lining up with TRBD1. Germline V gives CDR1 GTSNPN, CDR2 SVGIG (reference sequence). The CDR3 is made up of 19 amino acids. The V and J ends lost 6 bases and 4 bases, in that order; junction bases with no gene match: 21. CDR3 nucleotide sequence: TGTGCCTGCCTTTCTCCGGGGACAGTAGAAGAACCTTATAATTCACCCCTCCACTTT. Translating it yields CACLSPGTVEEPYNSPLHF. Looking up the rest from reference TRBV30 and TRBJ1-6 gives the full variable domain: SQTIHQWPATLVQPVGSPLSLECTVEGTSNPNLYWYRQAAGRGLQLLFYSVGIGQISSEVPQNLSASRPQDRQFILSSKKLLLSDSGFYLCACLSPGTVEEPYNSPLHFGNGTRLTVT.

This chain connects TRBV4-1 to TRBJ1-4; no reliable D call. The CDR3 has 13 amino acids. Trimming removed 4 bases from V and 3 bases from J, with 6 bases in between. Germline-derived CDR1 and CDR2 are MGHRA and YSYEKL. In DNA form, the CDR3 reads TGCGCCAGCAGCCGCTGGGCTAATGAAAAACTGTTTTTT. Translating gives CASSRWANEKLFF.

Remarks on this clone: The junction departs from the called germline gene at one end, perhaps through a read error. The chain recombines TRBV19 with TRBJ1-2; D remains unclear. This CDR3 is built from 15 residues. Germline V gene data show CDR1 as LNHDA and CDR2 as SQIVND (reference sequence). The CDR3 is CASSVEETAIYGYTF. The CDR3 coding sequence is TGTGCCAGTAGTGTAGAGGAAACAGCGATCTATGGCTACACCTTC.

This CDR3 is CSVGGRTDTQYF. CDR3 coding DNA: TGCAGCGTTGGGGGCCGCACAGATACGCAGTATTTT. The rearrangement uses TRBV29-1 and TRBJ2-3, with D perhaps TRBD1 (5 bases). CDR1 is SQVTM, CDR2 ANQGSEA, per germline. V lost 4 bases and J 1 base, leaving 6 bases between the germline ends. The CDR3 contains 12 residues.

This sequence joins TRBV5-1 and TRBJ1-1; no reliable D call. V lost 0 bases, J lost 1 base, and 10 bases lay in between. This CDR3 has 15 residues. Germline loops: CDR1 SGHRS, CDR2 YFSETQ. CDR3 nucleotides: TGCGCCAGCAGCTTGGAGAGGACGCGGAACACTGAAGCTTTCTTT. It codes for CASSLERTRNTEAFF.

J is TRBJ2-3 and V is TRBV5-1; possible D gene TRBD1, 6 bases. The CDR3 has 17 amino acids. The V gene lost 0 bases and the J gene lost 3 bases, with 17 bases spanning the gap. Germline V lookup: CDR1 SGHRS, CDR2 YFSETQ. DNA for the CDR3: TGCGCCAGCAGCTTGGAAGTCACGGGCAGGGGTACAGATACGCAGTATTTT. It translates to CASSLEVTGRGTDTQYF.

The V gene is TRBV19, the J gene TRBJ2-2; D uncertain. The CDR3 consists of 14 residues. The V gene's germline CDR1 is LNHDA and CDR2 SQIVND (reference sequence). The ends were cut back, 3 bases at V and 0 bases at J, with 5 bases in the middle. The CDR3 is CASSMVTNTGELFF. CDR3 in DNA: TGTGCCAGTAGTATGGTGACGAACACCGGGGAGCTGTTTTTT. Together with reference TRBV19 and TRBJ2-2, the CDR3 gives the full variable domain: DGGITQSPKYLFRKEGQNVTLSCEQNLNHDAMYWYRQDPGQGLRLIYYSQIVNDFQKGDIAEGYSVSREKKESFPLTVTSAQKNPTAFYLCASSMVTNTGELFFGEGSRLTVL.

CDR3 sequence (DNA): TGTGCCAGCAGCTTATCCGGACGAGGGTTTACTGGAAACACCATATATTTT. As protein: CASSLSGRGFTGNTIYF. The V and J genes are TRBV7-2 and TRBJ1-3; no clear D. Germline CDR1 reads SGHTA; CDR2 reads FQGNSA. V gave up 2 bases and J gave up 2 bases, with 16 bases separating them. This CDR3 region has 17 residues.

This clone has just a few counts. This CDR3 is CASSQERGLSVGYTF. The CDR3 coding sequence is TGTGCCAGCAGCCAAGAGAGGGGGCTCTCCGTTGGCTACACCTTC. The chain carries TRBV14 and TRBJ1-2; 7 nucleotides agree with TRBD1. Germline V lookup: CDR1 SGHDN, CDR2 FVKESK. V trimming: 0 bases; J trimming: 7 bases; junction bases outside the gene matches: 8. This CDR3 comprises 15 residues.

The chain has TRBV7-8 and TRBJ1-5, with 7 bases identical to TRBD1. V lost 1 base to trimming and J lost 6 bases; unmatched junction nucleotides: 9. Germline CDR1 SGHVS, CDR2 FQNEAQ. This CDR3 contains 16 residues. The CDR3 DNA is TGTGCCAGCAGCTTAGGGGCACAGGGGCCGATTCAGCCCCAGCATTTT. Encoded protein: CASSLGAQGPIQPQHF.

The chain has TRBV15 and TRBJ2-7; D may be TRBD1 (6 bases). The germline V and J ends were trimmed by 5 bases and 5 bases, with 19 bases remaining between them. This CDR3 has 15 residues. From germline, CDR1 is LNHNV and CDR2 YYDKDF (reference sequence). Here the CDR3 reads CATSPARAGDHEQYF. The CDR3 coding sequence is TGTGCCACCAGCCCAGCAAGGGCAGGGGACCACGAGCAGTACTTC.

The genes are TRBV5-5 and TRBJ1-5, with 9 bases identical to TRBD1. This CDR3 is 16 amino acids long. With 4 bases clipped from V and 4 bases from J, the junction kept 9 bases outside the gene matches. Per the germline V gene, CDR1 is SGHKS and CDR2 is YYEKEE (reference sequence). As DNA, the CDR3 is TGTGCCAGCAGCCTTAAAATTGGACAGGGGAATCAGCCCCAGCATTTT. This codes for CASSLKIGQGNQPQHF.

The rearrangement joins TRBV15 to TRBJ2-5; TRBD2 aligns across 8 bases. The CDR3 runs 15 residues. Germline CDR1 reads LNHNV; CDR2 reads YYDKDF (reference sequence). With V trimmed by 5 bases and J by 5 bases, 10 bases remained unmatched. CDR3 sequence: CATSDALGGGETQYF. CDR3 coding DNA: TGTGCCACCAGCGACGCCCTCGGCGGGGGGGAGACCCAGTACTTC.

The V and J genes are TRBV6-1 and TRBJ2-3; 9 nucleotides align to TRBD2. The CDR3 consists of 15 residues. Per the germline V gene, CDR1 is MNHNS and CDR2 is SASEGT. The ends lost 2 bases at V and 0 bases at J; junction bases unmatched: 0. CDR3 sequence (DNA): TGTGCCAGCAGTGAACTAGCGGGGAGCACAGATACGCAGTATTTT. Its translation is CASSELAGSTDTQYF.

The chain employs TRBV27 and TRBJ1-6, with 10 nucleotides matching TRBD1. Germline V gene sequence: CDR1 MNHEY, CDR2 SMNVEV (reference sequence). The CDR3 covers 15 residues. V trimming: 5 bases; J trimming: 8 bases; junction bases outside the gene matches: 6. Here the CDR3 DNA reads TGTGCCAGCAGTGCCGGGACAGGGGTCGATTCACCCCTCCACTTT. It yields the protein CASSAGTGVDSPLHF.

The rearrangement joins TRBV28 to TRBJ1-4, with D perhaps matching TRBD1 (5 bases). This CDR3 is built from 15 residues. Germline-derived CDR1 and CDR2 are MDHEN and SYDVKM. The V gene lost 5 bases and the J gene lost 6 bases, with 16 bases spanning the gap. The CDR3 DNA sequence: TGTGCCAGCAGTCCCGCCGGGACTCAAGATGAAAAACTGTTTTTT. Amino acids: CASSPAGTQDEKLFF.

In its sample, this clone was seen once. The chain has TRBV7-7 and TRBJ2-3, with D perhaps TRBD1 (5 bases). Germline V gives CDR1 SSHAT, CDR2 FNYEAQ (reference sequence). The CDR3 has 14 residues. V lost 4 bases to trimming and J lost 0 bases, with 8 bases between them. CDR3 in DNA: TGTGCCAGCAGCTCAGGGTCGAGCACAGATACGCAGTATTTT. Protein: CASSSGSSTDTQYF. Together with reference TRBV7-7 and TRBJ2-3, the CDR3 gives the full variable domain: GAGVSQSPRYKVTKRGQDVTLRCDPISSHATLYWYQQALGQGPEFLTYFNYEAQPDKSGLPSDRFSAERPEGSISTLTIQRTEQRDSAMYRCASSSGSSTDTQYFGPGTRLTVL.

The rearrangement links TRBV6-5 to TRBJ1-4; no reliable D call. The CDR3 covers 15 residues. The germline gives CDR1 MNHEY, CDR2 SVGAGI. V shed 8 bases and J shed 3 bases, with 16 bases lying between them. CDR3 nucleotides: TGTGCCAGCCGCCCCGTAGGGCTGTCTAATGAAAAACTGTTTTTT. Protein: CASRPVGLSNEKLFF.

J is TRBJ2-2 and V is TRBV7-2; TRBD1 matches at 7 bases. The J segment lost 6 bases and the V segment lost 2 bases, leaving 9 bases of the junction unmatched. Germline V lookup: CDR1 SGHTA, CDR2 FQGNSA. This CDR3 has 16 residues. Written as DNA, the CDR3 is TGTGCCAGCAGCTTACGAGAAGGGGGCTTCTCCGGGGAGCTGTTTTTT. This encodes CASSLREGGFSGELFF.

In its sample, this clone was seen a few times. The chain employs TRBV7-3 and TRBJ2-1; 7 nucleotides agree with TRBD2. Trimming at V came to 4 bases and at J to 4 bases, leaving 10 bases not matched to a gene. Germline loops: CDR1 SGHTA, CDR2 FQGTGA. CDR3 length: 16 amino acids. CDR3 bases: TGTGCCAGCAGCTCCGAAGGAGCGGGGACTTACAATGAGCAGTTCTTC. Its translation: CASSSEGAGTYNEQFF.

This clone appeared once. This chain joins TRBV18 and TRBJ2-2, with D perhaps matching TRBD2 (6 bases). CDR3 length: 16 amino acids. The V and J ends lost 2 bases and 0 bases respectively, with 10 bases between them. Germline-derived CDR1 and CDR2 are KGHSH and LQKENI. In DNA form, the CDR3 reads TGTGCCAGCTCACCAGACGGGGGAACGAACACCGGGGAGCTGTTTTTT. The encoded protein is CASSPDGGTNTGELFF.